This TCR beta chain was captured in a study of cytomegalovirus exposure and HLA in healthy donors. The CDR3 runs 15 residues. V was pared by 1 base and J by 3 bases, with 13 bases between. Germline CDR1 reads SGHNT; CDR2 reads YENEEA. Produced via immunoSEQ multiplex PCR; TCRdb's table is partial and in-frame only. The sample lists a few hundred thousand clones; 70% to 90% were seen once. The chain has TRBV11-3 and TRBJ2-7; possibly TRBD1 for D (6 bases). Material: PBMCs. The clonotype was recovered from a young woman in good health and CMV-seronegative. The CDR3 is CASSLASGDHYEQYF. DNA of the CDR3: TGTGCCAGCAGCTTAGCCTCAGGGGATCACTACGAGCAGTACTTC.